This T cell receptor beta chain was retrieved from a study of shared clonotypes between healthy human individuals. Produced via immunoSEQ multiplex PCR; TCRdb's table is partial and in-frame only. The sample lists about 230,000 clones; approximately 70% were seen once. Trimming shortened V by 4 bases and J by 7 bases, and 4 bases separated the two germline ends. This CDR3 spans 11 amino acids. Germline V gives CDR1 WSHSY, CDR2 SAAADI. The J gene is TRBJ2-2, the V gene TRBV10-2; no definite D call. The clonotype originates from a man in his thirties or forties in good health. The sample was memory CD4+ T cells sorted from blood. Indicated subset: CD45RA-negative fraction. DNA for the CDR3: TGCGCCAGCAGTGTCATCGGGGAGCTGTTTTTT. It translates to CASSVIGELFF.